The clone carrying this TCR beta chain is large within its sample. Its cognate antigen is unknown. TRBV12-4/TRBJ1-2 clonotypes were amplified with adaptor-ligated barcode primers. TCRdb recomputed calls from the multiplex PCR reads with MiXCR, one row per CDR3 protein. The table shows a few hundred distinct CDR3 sequences, with approximately 20% occurring only once. Naive CD4+ cells had CD25+ Tregs removed. Study-wide results and caveats: Tumor memory CD4+ T cell TCR gene usage was found to cluster with blood and lymph node memory CD4+ cells and with lymph node naive CD4+ cells. Greatest tumor Treg TCR overlap was with tumor naive CD4+ cells. Around 12% of tumor Treg sequences matched naive CD4+ cells.

Trimming shortened V by 2 bases and J by 8 bases, and 15 bases separated the two germline ends. This CDR3 spans 14 amino acids. The source material was naive CD4+ T cells sorted from blood. Subset denoted: naive CD4+ T cells, CD4+CD45RA+CD25-. The chain recombines TRBV12-3 or TRBV12-4 with TRBJ1-2; perhaps TRBD1 as D (5 bases). The source of this sequence is a female donor with breast cancer. In DNA, the CDR3 is TGTGCCAGCAGTTTAACCAGGGAGAAGGACGGCTACACCTTC. It yields the protein CASSLTREKDGYTF.